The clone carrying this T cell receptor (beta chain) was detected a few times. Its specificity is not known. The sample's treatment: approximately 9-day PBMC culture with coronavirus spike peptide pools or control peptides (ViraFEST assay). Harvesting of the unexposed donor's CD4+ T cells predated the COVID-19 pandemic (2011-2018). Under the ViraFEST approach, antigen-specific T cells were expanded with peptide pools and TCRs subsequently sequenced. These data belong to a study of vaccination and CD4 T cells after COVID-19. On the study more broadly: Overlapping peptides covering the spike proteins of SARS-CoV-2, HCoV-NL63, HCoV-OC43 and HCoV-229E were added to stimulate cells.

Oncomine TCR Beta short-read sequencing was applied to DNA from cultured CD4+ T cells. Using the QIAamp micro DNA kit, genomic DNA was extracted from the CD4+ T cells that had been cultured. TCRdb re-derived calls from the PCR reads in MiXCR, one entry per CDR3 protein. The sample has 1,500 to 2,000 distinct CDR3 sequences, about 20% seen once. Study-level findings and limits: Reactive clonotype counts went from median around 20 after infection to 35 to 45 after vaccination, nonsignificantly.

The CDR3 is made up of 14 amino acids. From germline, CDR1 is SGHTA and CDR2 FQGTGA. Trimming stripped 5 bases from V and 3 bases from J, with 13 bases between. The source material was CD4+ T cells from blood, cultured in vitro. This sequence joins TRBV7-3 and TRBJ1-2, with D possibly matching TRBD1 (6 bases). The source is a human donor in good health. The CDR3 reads CASSPRGADYGYTF. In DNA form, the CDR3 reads TGTGCCAGCAGCCCCCGGGGGGCGGACTATGGCTACACCTTC.